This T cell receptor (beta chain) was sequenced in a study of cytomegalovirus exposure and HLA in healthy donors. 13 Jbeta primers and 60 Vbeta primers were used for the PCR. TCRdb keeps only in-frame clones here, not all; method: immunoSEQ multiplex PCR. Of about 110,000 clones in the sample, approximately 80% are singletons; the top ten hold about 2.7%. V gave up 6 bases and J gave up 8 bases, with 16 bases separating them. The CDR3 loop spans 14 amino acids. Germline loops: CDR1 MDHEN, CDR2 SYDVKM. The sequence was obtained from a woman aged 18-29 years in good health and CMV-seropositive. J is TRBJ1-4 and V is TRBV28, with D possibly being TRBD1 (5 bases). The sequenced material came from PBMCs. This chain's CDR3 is CASSPVSGGEKLFF. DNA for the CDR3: TGTGCCAGCAGCCCCGTATCCGGGGGGGAAAAACTGTTTTTT.